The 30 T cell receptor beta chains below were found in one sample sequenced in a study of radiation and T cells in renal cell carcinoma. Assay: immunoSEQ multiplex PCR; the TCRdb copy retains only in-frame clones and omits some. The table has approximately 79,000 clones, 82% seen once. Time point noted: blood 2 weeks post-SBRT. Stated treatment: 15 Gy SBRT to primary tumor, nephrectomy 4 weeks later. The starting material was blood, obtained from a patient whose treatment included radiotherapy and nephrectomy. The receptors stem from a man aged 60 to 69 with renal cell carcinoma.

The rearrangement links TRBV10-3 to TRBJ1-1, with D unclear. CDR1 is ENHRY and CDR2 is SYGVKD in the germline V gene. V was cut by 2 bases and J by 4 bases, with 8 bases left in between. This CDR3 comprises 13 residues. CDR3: CAISEAVSTEAFF. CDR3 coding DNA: TGTGCCATCAGTGAGGCCGTAAGCACTGAAGCTTTCTTT.

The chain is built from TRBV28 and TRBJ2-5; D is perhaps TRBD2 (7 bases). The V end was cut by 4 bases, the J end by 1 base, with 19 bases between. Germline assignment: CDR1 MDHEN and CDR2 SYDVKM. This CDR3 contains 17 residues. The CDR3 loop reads CASSSHPDGGPQETQYF. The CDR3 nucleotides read TGTGCCAGCAGTTCCCACCCCGACGGGGGGCCCCAAGAGACCCAGTACTTC. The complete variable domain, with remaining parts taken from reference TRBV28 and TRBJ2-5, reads DVKVTQSSRYLVKRTGEKVFLECVQDMDHENMFWYRQDPGLGLRLIYFSYDVKMKEKGDIPEGYSVSREKKERFSLILESASTNQTSMYLCASSSHPDGGPQETQYFGPGTRLLVL.

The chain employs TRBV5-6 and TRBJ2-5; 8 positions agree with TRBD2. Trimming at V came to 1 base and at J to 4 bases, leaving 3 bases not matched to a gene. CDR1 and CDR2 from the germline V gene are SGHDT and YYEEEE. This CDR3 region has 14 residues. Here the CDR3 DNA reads TGTGCCAGCAGCTTGCCCACTAGCGGAGAGACCCAGTACTTC. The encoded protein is CASSLPTSGETQYF. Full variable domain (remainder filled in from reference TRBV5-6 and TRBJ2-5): DAGVTQSPTHLIKTRGQQVTLRCSPKSGHDTVSWYQQALGQGPQFIFQYYEEEERQRGNFPDRFSGHQFPNYSSELNVNALLLGDSALYLCASSLPTSGETQYFGPGTRLLVL.

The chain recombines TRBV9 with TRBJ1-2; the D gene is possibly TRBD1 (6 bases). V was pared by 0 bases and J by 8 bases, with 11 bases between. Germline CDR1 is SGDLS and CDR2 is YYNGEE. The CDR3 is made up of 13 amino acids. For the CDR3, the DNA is TGTGCCAGCAGCGTAGAACAGGGAGGAGGCTACACCTTC. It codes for CASSVEQGGGYTF.

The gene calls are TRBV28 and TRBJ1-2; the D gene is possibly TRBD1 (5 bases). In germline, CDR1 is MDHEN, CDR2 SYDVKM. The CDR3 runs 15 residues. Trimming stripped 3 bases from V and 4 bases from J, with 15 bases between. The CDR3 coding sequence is TGTGCCAGCAGTTTTAAAGACAGACCTCTCTATGGCTACACCTTC. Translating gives CASSFKDRPLYGYTF.

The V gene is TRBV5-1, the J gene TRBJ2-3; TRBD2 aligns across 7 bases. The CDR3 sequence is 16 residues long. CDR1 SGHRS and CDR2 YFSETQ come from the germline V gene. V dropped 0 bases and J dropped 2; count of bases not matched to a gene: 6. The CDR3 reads CASSLVIAGLTDTQYF. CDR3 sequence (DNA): TGCGCCAGCAGCTTGGTGATAGCGGGTCTCACAGATACGCAGTATTTT. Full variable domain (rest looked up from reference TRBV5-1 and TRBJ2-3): KAGVTQTPRYLIKTRGQQVTLSCSPISGHRSVSWYQQTPGQGLQFLFEYFSETQRNKGNFPGRFSGRQFSNSRSEMNVSTLELGDSALYLCASSLVIAGLTDTQYFGPGTRLTVL.

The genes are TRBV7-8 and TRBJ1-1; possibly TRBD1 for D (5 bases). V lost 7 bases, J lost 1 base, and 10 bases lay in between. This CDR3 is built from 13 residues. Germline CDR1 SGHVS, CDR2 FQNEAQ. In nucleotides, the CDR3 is TGTGCCAGCACCCAGGGTTGGAACACTGAAGCTTTCTTT. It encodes CASTQGWNTEAFF.

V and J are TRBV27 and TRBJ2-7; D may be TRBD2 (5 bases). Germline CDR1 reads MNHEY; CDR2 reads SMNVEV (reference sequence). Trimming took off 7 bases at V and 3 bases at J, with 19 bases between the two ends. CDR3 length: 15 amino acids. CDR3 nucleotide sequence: TGTGCCAGCACCCCGACCCCGGGAATCCTCTACGAGCAGTACTTC. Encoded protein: CASTPTPGILYEQYF.

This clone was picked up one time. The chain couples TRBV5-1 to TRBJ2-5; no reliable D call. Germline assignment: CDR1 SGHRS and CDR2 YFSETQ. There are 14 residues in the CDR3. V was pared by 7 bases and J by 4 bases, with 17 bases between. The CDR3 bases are TGCGCCAGCTACCCGTCGCGCCGATCAGAGACCCAGTACTTC. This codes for CASYPSRRSETQYF. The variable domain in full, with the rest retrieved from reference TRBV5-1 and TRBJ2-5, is KAGVTQTPRYLIKTRGQQVTLSCSPISGHRSVSWYQQTPGQGLQFLFEYFSETQRNKGNFPGRFSGRQFSNSRSEMNVSTLELGDSALYLCASYPSRRSETQYFGPGTRLLVL.

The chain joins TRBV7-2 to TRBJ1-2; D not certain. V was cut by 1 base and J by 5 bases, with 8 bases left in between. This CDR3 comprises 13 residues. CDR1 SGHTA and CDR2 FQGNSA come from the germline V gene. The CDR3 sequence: CASSLERLYGYTF. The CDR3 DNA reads TGTGCCAGCAGCTTAGAGAGGTTGTATGGCTACACCTTC.

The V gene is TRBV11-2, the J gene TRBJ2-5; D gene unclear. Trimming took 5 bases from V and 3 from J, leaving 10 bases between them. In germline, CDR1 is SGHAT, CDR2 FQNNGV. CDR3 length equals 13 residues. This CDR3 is CASSPTTEETQYF. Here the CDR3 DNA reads TGTGCCAGCAGCCCTACGACGGAAGAGACCCAGTACTTC.

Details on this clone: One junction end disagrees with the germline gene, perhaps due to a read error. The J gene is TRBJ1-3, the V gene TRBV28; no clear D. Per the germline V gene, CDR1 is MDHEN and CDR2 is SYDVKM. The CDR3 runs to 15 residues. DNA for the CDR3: TGTGCCAGCAGTTTAGGCGTGTACTCTGCAAACACCATATATTTT. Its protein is CASSLGVYSANTIYF. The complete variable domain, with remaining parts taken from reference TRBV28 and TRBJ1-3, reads DVKVTQSSRYLVKRTGEKVFLECVQDMDHENMFWYRQDPGLGLRLIYFSYDVKMKEKGDIPEGYSVSREKKERFSLILESASTNQTSMYLCASSLGVYSANTIYFGEGSWLTVV.

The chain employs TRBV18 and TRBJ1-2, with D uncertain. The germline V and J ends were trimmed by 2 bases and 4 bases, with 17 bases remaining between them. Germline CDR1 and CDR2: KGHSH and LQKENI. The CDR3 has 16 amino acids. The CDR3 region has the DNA TGTGCCAGCTCACCAAGTGGACCTCAGCGCTTCTATGGCTACACCTTC. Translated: CASSPSGPQRFYGYTF.

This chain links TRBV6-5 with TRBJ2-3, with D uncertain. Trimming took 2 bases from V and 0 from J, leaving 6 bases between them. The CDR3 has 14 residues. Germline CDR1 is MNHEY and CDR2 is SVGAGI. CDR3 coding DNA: TGTGCCAGCAGTTACACCGGGAGCACAGATACGCAGTATTTT. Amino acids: CASSYTGSTDTQYF.

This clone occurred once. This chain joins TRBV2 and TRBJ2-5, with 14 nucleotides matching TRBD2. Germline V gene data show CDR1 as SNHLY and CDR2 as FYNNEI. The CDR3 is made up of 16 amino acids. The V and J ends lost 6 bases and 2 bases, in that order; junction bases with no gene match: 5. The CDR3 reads CASSPGLAGGQETQYF. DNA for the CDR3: TGTGCCAGCAGCCCAGGACTAGCGGGAGGACAAGAGACCCAGTACTTC.

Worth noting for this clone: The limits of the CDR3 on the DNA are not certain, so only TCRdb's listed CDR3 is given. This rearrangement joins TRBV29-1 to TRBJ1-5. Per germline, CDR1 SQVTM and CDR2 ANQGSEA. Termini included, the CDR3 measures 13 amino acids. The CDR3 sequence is CSVGPGAGQPQHF.

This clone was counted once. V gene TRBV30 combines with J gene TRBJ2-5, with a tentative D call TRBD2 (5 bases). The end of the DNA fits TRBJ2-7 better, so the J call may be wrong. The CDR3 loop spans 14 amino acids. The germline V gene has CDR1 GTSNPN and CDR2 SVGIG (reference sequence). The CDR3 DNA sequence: TGTGCCTGGAGGGAAGGGTGGTACGGGAACGAGCAGTACTTC. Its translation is CAWREGWYGNEQYF.

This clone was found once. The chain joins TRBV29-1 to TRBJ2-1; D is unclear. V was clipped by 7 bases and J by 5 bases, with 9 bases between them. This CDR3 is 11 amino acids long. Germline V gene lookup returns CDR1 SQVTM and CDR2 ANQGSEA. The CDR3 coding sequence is TGCAGCGCAGCGCAAAACAATGAGCAGTTCTTC. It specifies CSAAQNNEQFF.

CDR3 DNA sequence: TGCGCCAGCAGCCCGGCTGGGGGCTTACAGGATACGCAGTATTTT. As protein: CASSPAGGLQDTQYF. V usage is TRBV5-1 and J usage is TRBJ2-3, with a tentative D call TRBD1 (6 bases). Germline CDR1 reads SGHRS; CDR2 reads YFSETQ. The ends were cut back, 4 bases at V and 6 bases at J, with 18 bases in the middle. This CDR3 is 15 amino acids long.

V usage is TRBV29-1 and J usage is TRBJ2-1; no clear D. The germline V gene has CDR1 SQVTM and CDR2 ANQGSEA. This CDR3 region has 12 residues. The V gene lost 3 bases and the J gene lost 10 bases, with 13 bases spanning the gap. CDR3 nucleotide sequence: TGCAGCGTTGATAGGTACGAATACGAGCAGTTCTTC. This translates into CSVDRYEYEQFF.

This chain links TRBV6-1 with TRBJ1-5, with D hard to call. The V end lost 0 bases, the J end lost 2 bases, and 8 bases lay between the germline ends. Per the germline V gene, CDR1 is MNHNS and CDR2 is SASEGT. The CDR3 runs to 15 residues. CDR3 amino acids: CASSEARGGNQPQHF. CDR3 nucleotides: TGTGCCAGCAGTGAAGCGCGCGGGGGCAATCAGCCCCAGCATTTT.

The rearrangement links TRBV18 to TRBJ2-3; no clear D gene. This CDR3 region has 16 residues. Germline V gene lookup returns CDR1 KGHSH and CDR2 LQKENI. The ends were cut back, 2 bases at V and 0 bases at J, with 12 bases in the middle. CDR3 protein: CASSPGVSSSTDTQYF. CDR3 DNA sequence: TGTGCCAGCTCACCAGGTGTTAGCTCTAGCACAGATACGCAGTATTTT. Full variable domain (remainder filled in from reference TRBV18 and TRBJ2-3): NAGVMQNPRHLVRRRGQEARLRCSPMKGHSHVYWYRQLPEEGLKFMVYLQKENIIDESGMPKERFSAEFPKEGPSILRIQQVVRGDSAAYFCASSPGVSSSTDTQYFGPGTRLTVL.

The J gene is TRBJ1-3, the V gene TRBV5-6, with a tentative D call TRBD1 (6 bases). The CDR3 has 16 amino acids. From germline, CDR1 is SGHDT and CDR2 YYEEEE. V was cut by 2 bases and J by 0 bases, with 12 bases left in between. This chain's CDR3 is CASSFWGQPSGNTIYF. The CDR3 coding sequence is TGTGCCAGCAGCTTCTGGGGACAACCCTCTGGAAACACCATATATTTT. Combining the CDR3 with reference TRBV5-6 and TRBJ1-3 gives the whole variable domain DAGVTQSPTHLIKTRGQQVTLRCSPKSGHDTVSWYQQALGQGPQFIFQYYEEEERQRGNFPDRFSGHQFPNYSSELNVNALLLGDSALYLCASSFWGQPSGNTIYFGEGSWLTVV.

CDR3 sequence: CASSLDLGNRASYEQYF. CDR3 DNA sequence: TGTGCCAGCAGCTTAGATTTAGGAAACCGAGCCTCCTACGAGCAGTACTTC. J is TRBJ2-7 and V is TRBV7-8; no clear D. Looked up from germline, CDR1 is SGHVS and CDR2 is FQNEAQ. The CDR3 length is 17 residues. The V gene lost 1 base and the J gene lost 0 bases, with 16 bases spanning the gap.

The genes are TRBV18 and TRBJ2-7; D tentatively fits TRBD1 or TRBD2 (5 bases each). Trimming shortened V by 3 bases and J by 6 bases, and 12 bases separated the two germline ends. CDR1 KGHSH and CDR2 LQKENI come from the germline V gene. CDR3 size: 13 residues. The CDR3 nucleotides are TGTGCCAGCTCACCTTCCAGGGACCGCGAGCAGTACTTC. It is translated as CASSPSRDREQYF.

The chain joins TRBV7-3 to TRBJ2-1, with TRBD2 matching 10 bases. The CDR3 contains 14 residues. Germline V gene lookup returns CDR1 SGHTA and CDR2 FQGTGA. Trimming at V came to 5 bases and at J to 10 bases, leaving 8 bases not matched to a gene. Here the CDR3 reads CASSRLAGRREQFF. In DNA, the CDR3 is TGTGCCAGCAGCCGACTAGCGGGTAGAAGGGAGCAGTTCTTC. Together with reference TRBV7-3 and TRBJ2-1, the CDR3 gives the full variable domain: GAGVSQTPSNKVTEKGKYVELRCDPISGHTALYWYRQSLGQGPEFLIYFQGTGAADDSGLPNDRFFAVRPEGSVSTLKIQRTERGDSAVYLCASSRLAGRREQFFGPGTRLTVL.

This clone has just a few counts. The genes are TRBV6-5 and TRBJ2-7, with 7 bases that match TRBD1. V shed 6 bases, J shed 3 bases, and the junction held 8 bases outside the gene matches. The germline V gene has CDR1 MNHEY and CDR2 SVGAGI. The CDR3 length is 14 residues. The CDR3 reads CASRVTGDSYEQYF. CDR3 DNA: TGTGCCAGCAGGGTAACAGGGGATAGCTACGAGCAGTACTTC.

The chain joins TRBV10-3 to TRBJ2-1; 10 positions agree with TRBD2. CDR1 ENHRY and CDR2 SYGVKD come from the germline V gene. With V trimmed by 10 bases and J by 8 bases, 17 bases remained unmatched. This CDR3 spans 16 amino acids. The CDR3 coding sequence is TGTGCCACACAAGGAGCGAGCGGGAGGGCCCTCGATGAGCAGTTCTTC. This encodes CATQGASGRALDEQFF.

This CDR3 is CASSEWDHQETQYF. Here the CDR3 DNA reads TGTGCCAGCAGTGAGTGGGACCACCAAGAGACCCAGTACTTC. The J gene is TRBJ2-5, the V gene TRBV2, with D tentatively TRBD1 or TRBD2 (5 bases each). Germline V lookup: CDR1 SNHLY, CDR2 FYNNEI. V shed 3 bases and J shed 0 bases, with 8 bases lying between them. The CDR3 covers 14 residues.

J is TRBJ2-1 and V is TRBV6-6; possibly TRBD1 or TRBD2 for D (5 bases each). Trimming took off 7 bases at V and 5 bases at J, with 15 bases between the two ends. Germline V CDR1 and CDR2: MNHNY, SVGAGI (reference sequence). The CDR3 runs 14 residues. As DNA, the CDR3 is TGTGCCAGCAACACCGGGACGGAGGACAATGAGCAGTTCTTC. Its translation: CASNTGTEDNEQFF.